One sample yielded the 5 T cell receptor beta chains listed below, sequenced in a study of beta chain features in type 1 diabetes. No antigen has been identified for these receptors. Study findings and constraints: All four CD4+ subsets of Type 1 diabetes patients contained TCRB CDR3s that were moderately but significantly shorter.

Of the isolated RNA, all was reverse transcribed, and so the sequenced material was expressed TCRB transcripts. TCRdb's copy holds only in-frame clones and misses some; the assay was immunoSEQ multiplex PCR. The table lists 150,000 to 200,000 clones, around 7.9% of them singletons. The sample taken for sequencing was central memory CD4+ T cells from blood. All receptors come from a man in his late teens or twenties with type 1 diabetes.

This sequence joins TRBV2 and TRBJ1-2; D uncertain. Trimming cost V 3 bases and J 1 base, with 3 bases left between them. CDR1 is SNHLY, CDR2 FYNNEI, per germline. This CDR3 has 12 amino acids. The CDR3 loop reads CASSESNYGYTF. CDR3 sequence (DNA): TGTGCCAGCAGTGAGAGTAACTATGGCTACACCTTC.

This clone was counted only a few times. This chain joins TRBV7-9 and TRBJ2-7, with D uncertain. Germline values: CDR1 SEHNR, CDR2 FQNEAQ (reference sequence). The CDR3 runs 14 residues. V lost 2 bases, J lost 5 bases, and 13 bases lay in between. The CDR3 loop is CASSLYGDEDEQYF. The CDR3 DNA sequence: TGTGCCAGCAGCTTATACGGAGACGAGGACGAGCAGTACTTC.

The chain has TRBV29-1 and TRBJ2-7, with a possible D match to TRBD1 (6 bases). V lost 7 bases and J lost 0, with 10 bases in between. Per the germline V gene, CDR1 is SQVTM and CDR2 is ANQGSEA. This CDR3 comprises 12 residues. The CDR3 reads CSAEGDSYEQYF. CDR3 in DNA: TGCAGCGCCGAGGGGGACTCCTACGAGCAGTACTTC.

This clone came up a few times. The CDR3 DNA reads TGTGCCAGCAGTGGTTTGGGGACACGAGGAATTGCTACCTACGAGCAGTACTTC. This codes for CASSGLGTRGIATYEQYF. This chain joins TRBV28 and TRBJ2-7; D possibly corresponds to TRBD1 (6 bases). Germline-derived CDR1 and CDR2 are MDHEN and SYDVKM. The length of the CDR3 is 18 residues. V dropped 5 bases and J dropped 2 bases, with 25 bases sitting between them.

The gene calls are TRBV10-3 and TRBJ1-2, with 9 bases lining up with TRBD1. This CDR3 is 14 amino acids long. The junction had 5 bases not matched to a gene; V was cut back by 6 bases and J by 3 bases. CDR1 and CDR2 from the germline V gene are ENHRY and SYGVKD. CDR3: CAIRPGQGDYGYTF. The CDR3 DNA sequence: TGTGCCATCAGACCGGGACAGGGAGACTATGGCTACACCTTC.